This record covers a single TCR beta chain. Antigen specificity is unknown. The data were taken from a study of T cell repertoires in cytomegalovirus infection. TCRdb ran MiXCR on the reads and lists one entry per CDR3 protein. The sample lists about 110,000 distinct CDR3 sequences; around 31% were seen once. The V segment lost 7 bases and the J segment 3 bases; nucleotides outside the gene matches: 10. The CDR3 totals 15 residues. This receptor was obtained from a human donor in good health (CMV status not recorded). Some clones in this sample may be carry-over from other donors' samples. The gene calls are TRBV12-3 or TRBV12-4 and TRBJ2-7, with 9 bases fitting TRBD2. This specimen was CD8+ T cells from cultured PBMCs, taken from culture after CMV antigen stimulation. This chain's CDR3 is CASTWTSAPHYEQYF. CDR3 sequence (DNA): TGTGCCAGCACCTGGACTAGCGCTCCTCACTACGAGCAGTACTTC.